These 23 T cell receptor beta chains originate from one sample sequenced in a study of shared clonotypes between healthy human individuals. Profiled with immunoSEQ multiplex PCR; TCRdb holds only in-frame clones, not every one. The table lists 2 million to 2.5 million clones, around 95% of them singletons. What was sequenced was naive CD4+ T cells sorted from blood. Subset reported: CD45RA+ positively selected. All receptors come from a man aged 18-30 years in good health.

J is TRBJ1-1 and V is TRBV7-9, with D maybe TRBD1 (6 bases). Germline loops: CDR1 SEHNR, CDR2 FQNEAQ (reference sequence). The CDR3 consists of 16 residues. The V and J ends lost 6 bases and 6 bases respectively, with 23 bases between them. This chain's CDR3 is CASSVDRWAYDPEAFF. In DNA, the CDR3 is TGTGCCAGCAGTGTGGACAGATGGGCGTACGACCCTGAAGCTTTCTTT.

The chain employs TRBV19 and TRBJ1-5, with a weak D call TRBD1 (5 bases). V gave up 3 bases and J gave up 5 bases, with 17 bases separating them. Germline CDR1 is LNHDA and CDR2 is SQIVND (reference sequence). The CDR3 is 16 residues long. This chain's CDR3 is CASSIEDTIGDQPQHF. For the CDR3, the DNA is TGTGCCAGTAGTATTGAGGACACCATCGGTGATCAGCCCCAGCATTTT.

The rearrangement joins TRBV6-6 to TRBJ1-6, with a tentative D call TRBD1 (6 bases). Trimming removed 4 bases from V and 11 bases from J, with 9 bases in between. CDR3 length equals 12 residues. Germline V CDR1 and CDR2: MNHNY, SVGAGI (reference sequence). The CDR3 here is CASSSTGTPLHF. The CDR3 DNA is TGTGCCAGCAGTTCCACAGGGACACCCCTCCACTTT.

The chain links TRBV30 to TRBJ1-2, with D uncertain. V was clipped by 4 bases and J by 6 bases, with 15 bases between them. Germline V lookup: CDR1 GTSNPN, CDR2 SVGIG (reference sequence). This CDR3 region has 13 residues. The CDR3 DNA sequence: TGTGCCTGGACTCCCCCGAGCCGGCATGGCTACACCTTC. This gives the protein CAWTPPSRHGYTF.

The chain carries TRBV2 and TRBJ1-4; 7 bases match TRBD1. The CDR3 spans 17 residues. The germline V gene encodes CDR1 SNHLY and CDR2 FYNNEI. V shed 6 bases and J 6 bases; nucleotides not matched to a gene: 16. CDR3 DNA: TGTGCCAGCAGGGGGACAGATTTATATCTCAGGGATGAAAAACTGTTTTTT. Protein product: CASRGTDLYLRDEKLFF.

V and J are TRBV11-1 and TRBJ2-3; the D is unclear. This CDR3 spans 12 amino acids. V lost 1 base, J lost 8 bases, and 7 bases lay in between. The V gene's germline CDR1 is SGHAT and CDR2 FQDESV (reference sequence). CDR3 nucleotide sequence: TGTGCCAGCAGCTTAGACTCGGGTACGCAGTATTTT. It translates to CASSLDSGTQYF. Based on the CDR3 plus reference TRBV11-1 and TRBJ2-3, the full variable domain is EAEVAQSPRYKITEKSQAVAFWCDPISGHATLYWYRQILGQGPELLVQFQDESVVDDSQLPKDRFSAERLKGVDSTLKIQPAELGDSAMYLCASSLDSGTQYFGPGTRLTVL.

The chain is built from TRBV2 and TRBJ1-5; no clear D gene. This CDR3 region has 12 residues. Trimming pared 6 bases from V and 4 bases from J, leaving 7 bases between. Per germline, CDR1 SNHLY and CDR2 FYNNEI. CDR3: CASSVRNQPQHF. The CDR3 DNA follows: TGTGCCAGCAGCGTCAGGAATCAGCCCCAGCATTTT.

This clone was seen only once. Other DNA variants within this sample encode the same CDR3. The J gene is TRBJ1-5, the V gene TRBV5-1; D is undetermined. V was clipped by 0 bases and J by 0 bases, with 7 bases between them. Germline V lookup: CDR1 SGHRS, CDR2 YFSETQ. The CDR3 runs 15 residues. CDR3 in amino acids: CASSLDGYSNQPQHF. CDR3 nucleotide sequence: TGCGCCAGCAGCTTGGATGGTTATAGCAATCAGCCCCAGCATTTT. The whole variable domain, remainder taken from reference TRBV5-1 and TRBJ1-5, is KAGVTQTPRYLIKTRGQQVTLSCSPISGHRSVSWYQQTPGQGLQFLFEYFSETQRNKGNFPGRFSGRQFSNSRSEMNVSTLELGDSALYLCASSLDGYSNQPQHFGDGTRLSIL.

This chain links TRBV7-8 with TRBJ2-1; TRBD2 matches 11 bases. The V gene end was trimmed by 5 bases and the J gene end by 0 bases; junction bases not matched to a gene: 6. There are 17 residues in the CDR3. Germline CDR1 and CDR2: SGHVS and FQNEAQ. The CDR3 region is CASSTRLAGISYNEQFF. CDR3 nucleotides: TGTGCCAGCAGCACCCGACTAGCGGGAATCTCCTACAATGAGCAGTTCTTC.

A word on this clone: A junction boundary mismatches the germline segment, possibly from a read error. The chain joins TRBV6-1 to TRBJ1-2; weak D call: TRBD1 (5 bases). The CDR3 is made up of 12 amino acids. Germline values: CDR1 MNHNS, CDR2 SASEGT. The CDR3 sequence is CASSEAGLRKSF. CDR3 DNA sequence: TGTGCCAGCAGTGAAGCGGGACTTAGGAAATCGTTC.

The chain carries TRBV11-3 and TRBJ2-2; TRBD1 matches 8 bases. Trimming cost V 5 bases and J 7 bases; bases outside gene matches: 6. CDR1 is SGHNT and CDR2 is YENEEA in the germline V gene. The CDR3 runs 14 residues. The CDR3 loop is CASSESDRGGELFF. The CDR3 coding sequence is TGTGCCAGCAGCGAATCAGACAGGGGCGGGGAGCTGTTTTTT.

This chain links TRBV6-1 with TRBJ2-6, with D unresolved. The CDR3 runs to 14 residues. Germline values: CDR1 MNHNS, CDR2 SASEGT. V lost 7 bases and J 0 bases, leaving 7 bases between the germline ends. The CDR3 protein is CASTPDSGANVLTF. In DNA, the CDR3 is TGTGCCAGCACCCCCGACTCTGGGGCCAACGTCCTGACTTTC.

In nucleotides, the CDR3 is TGTGCCATCAGTGAGATTCCTGCTCGACCTAAGGACAGGGAAAACTATGGCTACACCTTC. Its translation is CAISEIPARPKDRENYGYTF. J is TRBJ1-2 and V is TRBV10-3; TRBD1 matches at 8 bases. The germline V gene has CDR1 ENHRY and CDR2 SYGVKD. The CDR3 covers 20 residues. Unmatched junction bases numbered 19, after V lost 2 bases and J lost 2 bases.

The chain uses TRBV6-5 and TRBJ1-5, with 7 bases matching TRBD1. Per the germline V gene, CDR1 is MNHEY and CDR2 is SVGAGI. J gave up 2 bases and V 5 bases, and 6 bases lay outside the gene matches. The CDR3 sequence is 15 residues long. The CDR3 reads CASSRDRVGNQPQHF. CDR3 DNA: TGTGCCAGCAGTCGCGACAGGGTTGGCAATCAGCCCCAGCATTTT.

CDR3 in DNA: TGCGCCAGCAGCCAACTTACAGGCTTAAGCAATCAGCCCCAGCATTTT. Translating gives CASSQLTGLSNQPQHF. The V and J genes are TRBV4-1 and TRBJ1-5; TRBD1 might be the D (5 bases). CDR3 length: 16 amino acids. V was pared by 2 bases and J by 1 base, with 12 bases between. CDR1 is MGHRA, CDR2 YSYEKL, per germline.

V usage is TRBV5-1 and J usage is TRBJ2-7; 8 bases match TRBD1. V gave up 0 bases and J gave up 6 bases; unmatched junction bases: 8. CDR1 and CDR2 (germline): SGHRS, YFSETQ. The CDR3 totals 15 residues. The CDR3 region has the DNA TGCGCCAGCAGCTTGGTTCAGGGGGCCTCTTCCGAGCAGTACTTC. Its protein product is CASSLVQGASSEQYF.

The CDR3 DNA reads as TGCAGCGCCCTGATGAGTGGGAGGTACGAGCAGTACTTC. Translated: CSALMSGRYEQYF. The chain joins TRBV29-1 to TRBJ2-7, with a possible D match to TRBD2 (6 bases). There are 13 residues in the CDR3. The V end lost 7 bases, the J end lost 4 bases, and 17 bases lay between the germline ends. The germline V gene has CDR1 SQVTM and CDR2 ANQGSEA.

The rearrangement links TRBV27 to TRBJ2-1; the match to TRBD2 covers 7 bases. CDR1 MNHEY and CDR2 SMNVEV come from the germline V gene (reference sequence). The CDR3 covers 16 residues. The junction had 5 bases not matched to a gene; V was cut back by 0 bases and J by 3 bases. The CDR3 loop reads CASSLSISGYYNEQFF. CDR3 nucleotide sequence: TGTGCCAGCAGTTTATCTATTAGCGGGTACTACAATGAGCAGTTCTTC.

For the CDR3, the DNA is TGTGCCAGCAGTTTAACAAGTGTAAATTCACCCCTCCACTTT. Amino acids: CASSLTSVNSPLHF. This chain links TRBV28 with TRBJ1-6; D gene uncertain. With 2 bases removed from V and 7 bases from J, the gap between germline ends came to 9 bases. Germline V gives CDR1 MDHEN, CDR2 SYDVKM. The CDR3 contains 14 residues.

The chain carries TRBV7-3 and TRBJ2-5; 7 nucleotides match TRBD2. This CDR3 contains 13 residues. In germline, CDR1 is SGHTA, CDR2 FQGTGA. The J segment lost 5 bases and the V segment lost 2 bases, leaving 2 bases of the junction unmatched. The CDR3 spells CASSLFGGETQYF. The CDR3 DNA is TGTGCCAGCAGCTTATTCGGGGGGGAGACCCAGTACTTC.

A word on this clone: The identical CDR3 is also encoded by other nucleotide sequences in the sample. The chain recombines TRBV7-9 with TRBJ1-5; perhaps TRBD1 as D (5 bases). V was trimmed by 4 bases and J by 4 bases, leaving 5 bases between them. This CDR3 spans 12 amino acids. The V gene's germline CDR1 is SEHNR and CDR2 FQNEAQ (reference sequence). CDR3 in DNA: TGTGCCAGCAGCTCAGGGAATCAGCCCCAGCATTTT. Translated: CASSSGNQPQHF. Together with reference TRBV7-9 and TRBJ1-5, the CDR3 gives the full variable domain: DTGVSQNPRHKITKRGQNVTFRCDPISEHNRLYWYRQTLGQGPEFLTYFQNEAQLEKSRLLSDRFSAERPKGSFSTLEIQRTEQGDSAMYLCASSSGNQPQHFGDGTRLSIL.

V is TRBV28 and J is TRBJ2-5; D gene unclear. Germline V gene lookup returns CDR1 MDHEN and CDR2 SYDVKM. This CDR3 has 12 amino acids. The ends were cut back, 6 bases at V and 10 bases at J, with 15 bases in the middle. The DNA for the CDR3 is TGTGCCAGCAGCACCCGGCAGAGAGGCCAGTACTTC. It is translated as CASSTRQRGQYF.

This clone was detected once. This chain uses TRBV5-1 with TRBJ2-1; 9 positions agree with TRBD2. The CDR3 is 15 amino acids. The V gene end was trimmed by 0 bases and the J gene end by 9 bases; junction bases not matched to a gene: 7. CDR1 SGHRS and CDR2 YFSETQ come from the germline V gene. This chain's CDR3 is CASSLVSSGEGEQFF. CDR3 DNA: TGCGCCAGCAGCTTGGTCTCTAGCGGGGAAGGTGAGCAGTTCTTC.